This is a list of T cell receptor beta chains from one sample in a study of response to subunit inactivated influenza vaccine. TCRdb re-analysed the RT-PCR reads in MiXCR, keeping a single row per CDR3 protein. The table has 550,000 to 800,000 distinct CDR3 sequences, approximately 14% seen once; the top ten hold 9.5% to 13%. Sequenced here: PBMCs from blood, sampled about 11 days after vaccination. These TCRs come from a man aged 50 to 60 who received an inactivated influenza vaccine. Each CDR3 is given with its conserved first and last residue. D genes are given only for firm matches. The size entry is marked missing in some rows and otherwise reads once, few, many or a size class.

clone size	D gene	V gene	J gene	CDR3 DNA	CDR3 protein
few	-	TRBV12-3/TRBV12-4	TRBJ2-7	TGTGCCAGCAGCCACAGGGAGGTCTCCTACGAGCAGTACTTC	CASSHREVSYEQYF
many	TRBD2	TRBV25-1	TRBJ2-7	TGTGCCAGCAGACCCGCCAGCGGGAGTTACGAGCAGTACTTC	CASRPASGSYEQYF
few	-	TRBV3-1	TRBJ2-7	TGTGCCAGCAGCCGAGGTCGAGCTAGCAAATCCTCCTACGAGCAGTACTTC	CASSRGRASKSSYEQYF
few	-	TRBV20-1	TRBJ2-7	TGCAGTGCTAGAGATTCGGAGGTGGGGGAGCAGTACTTC	CSARDSEVGEQYF
-	TRBD1	TRBV3-1	TRBJ2-7	TGTGCCAGCAGCGCACCGGGACAGGGGGCGCGACACGAGCAGTACTTC	CASSAPGQGARHEQYF
few	-	TRBV2	TRBJ2-7	TGTGCCAGCAACGAGGAAGGTGTCGGGGCGCAGTACTTC	CASNEEGVGAQYF
few	-	TRBV29-1	TRBJ1-1	TGCAGCGTAGTTGGGACAACGAACACTGAAGCTTTCTTT	CSVVGTTNTEAFF
-	-	TRBV21-1	TRBJ1-2	TGTGCCAGCAGCAAAGCTTTAAGACAGGGGGCGTATGGCTACACCTTC	CASSKALRQGAYGYTF
-	TRBD2	TRBV7-9	TRBJ2-1	TGTGCCAGCAGCGCCACCAGGACTAGCGGGATGTCGGTTGAGCAGTTCTTC	CASSATRTSGMSVEQFF
-	-	TRBV12-3/TRBV12-4	TRBJ2-6	TGTGCCAGCAGTTTCGGGGCCAACGTCCTGACTTTC	CASSFGANVLTF
-	-	TRBV7-6	TRBJ2-1	TGTGCCAGCAGCTCCCAATGGAGGAGATACAATGAGCAGTTCTTC	CASSSQWRRYNEQFF
-	-	TRBV7-9	TRBJ2-3	TGTGCCAGCAGCGGATCTAGCACAGATACGCAGTATTTT	CASSGSSTDTQYF
-	TRBD2	TRBV4-2	TRBJ2-1	TGTGCCAGCAGCCTCGCGGCGGGGGGGTCTCACAATGAGCAGTTCTTC	CASSLAAGGSHNEQFF
-	-	TRBV30	TRBJ2-5	TGTGCCTGGAGTTCGGGCACCGTAACACCAGAGACCCAGTACTTC	CAWSSGTVTPETQYF
few	-	TRBV19	TRBJ2-3	TGTGCCAGTGCCGAGAGGGATACGCAGTATTTT	CASAERDTQYF
-	TRBD1	TRBV4-3	TRBJ2-7	TGCGCCAGCAGCCAAGTTCTGGACAGGGAGTACGAGCAGTACTTC	CASSQVLDREYEQYF
-	-	TRBV29-1	TRBJ2-3	TGCAGCGTTGAAGGGCCGAGAAGAGGGGATACGCAGTATTTT	CSVEGPRRGDTQYF
few	-	TRBV12-3/TRBV12-4	TRBJ2-2	TGTGCCAGCACCCTTGGGAGCGCAACCGGGGAGCTGTTTTTT	CASTLGSATGELFF
few	-	TRBV20-1	TRBJ2-7	TGCAGTGCTAGAGATCGCAGGAACTACGAGCAGTACTTC	CSARDRRNYEQYF
-	-	TRBV7-6	TRBJ1-1	TGTGCCAGCAGCTTAGGGGCACAAGAGGTGACCACTGAAGCTTTCTTT	CASSLGAQEVTTEAFF
-	-	TRBV6-1	TRBJ2-2	TGTGCCAGCAGTGGAACGGGAGCGGTCGGGGAGCTGTTTTTT	CASSGTGAVGELFF
-	-	TRBV4-3	TRBJ2-1	TGCGCCAGCAGCCGACTAGGAGGGGATGAGCAGTTCTTC	CASSRLGGDEQFF
-	TRBD2	TRBV24-1	TRBJ2-1	TGTGCCACCAGTGATTGGAGCGGGGGGCTCTACAATGAGCAGTTCTTC	CATSDWSGGLYNEQFF
few	-	TRBV6-1	TRBJ2-1	TGTGCCAGCAGTGAATTTCAGGGGTCGAATGAGCAGTTCTTC	CASSEFQGSNEQFF
-	-	TRBV14	TRBJ1-5	TGTGCCAGCAGCCAAGGTGGGGGGGCTGGTCGCAATCAGCCCCAGCATTTT	CASSQGGGAGRNQPQHF
many	-	TRBV27	TRBJ1-6	TGTGCCAGCAGTTTATCATGGGGGCCAATCAATTCACCCCTCCACTTT	CASSLSWGPINSPLHF
-	-	TRBV5-1	TRBJ2-5	TGCGCCAGCAGCACTACCCCAGCAGGGGTCCAAGAGACCCAGTACTTC	CASSTTPAGVQETQYF
few	-	TRBV12-3/TRBV12-4	TRBJ1-4	TGTGCCAGCAGTTTCCCAGGTGAAAAACTGTTTTTT	CASSFPGEKLFF
few	-	TRBV27	TRBJ1-5	TGTGCCAGCAGTCCGATAACCCCAGGGAGTCAGCCCCAGCATTTT	CASSPITPGSQPQHF
-	-	TRBV5-5	TRBJ2-7	TGTGCCAGCAGCTTGTTCATGCCATACGAGCAGTACTTC	CASSLFMPYEQYF
-	-	TRBV7-2	TRBJ2-4	TGTGCCAGCAGCACATTGGGGGAAAACATTCAGTACTTC	CASSTLGENIQYF
few	-	TRBV4-1	TRBJ2-1	TGCGCCAGCAGCCAAGATTCGGGGGAGAACTCCTACAATGAGCAGTTCTTC	CASSQDSGENSYNEQFF
many	-	TRBV6-1	TRBJ2-1	TGTGCCAGCAGTCCCCCCGGGACACCCTACAATGAGCAGTTCTTC	CASSPPGTPYNEQFF
-	-	TRBV5-1	TRBJ2-2	TGCGCCAGCAGCTCCTGGGAGGATACCGGGGAGCTGTTTTTT	CASSSWEDTGELFF
-	-	TRBV6-2/TRBV6-3	TRBJ2-3	TGTGCCAGCAGTCGTATAACAGATACGCAGTATTTT	CASSRITDTQYF
-	-	TRBV12-3/TRBV12-4	TRBJ1-2	TGTGCCAGCAGCTGGTTAGGAATGGATGGCTACACCTTC	CASSWLGMDGYTF
-	-	TRBV28	TRBJ2-1	TGTGCCAGCAGTTTGGGGAAGCCTATTGCCAATGAGCAGTTCTTC	CASSLGKPIANEQFF
-	-	TRBV15	TRBJ2-7	TGTGCCACCAGCAGAGATTTCGGCAGGAACCTTTACGAGCAGTACTTC	CATSRDFGRNLYEQYF
few	-	TRBV4-2	TRBJ2-2	TGTGCCAGCAGCCCACTACAGAACACCGGGGAGCTGTTTTTT	CASSPLQNTGELFF
few	TRBD1	TRBV6-2/TRBV6-3	TRBJ2-7	TGTGCCAGCAGGCAGTTGGACAGGCCGACCTACGAGCAGTACTTC	CASRQLDRPTYEQYF